This T cell receptor (beta chain) was sequenced for a study of cytomegalovirus exposure and HLA in healthy donors. Whole-study context: The approximately 130 validation repertoires matched the roughly 670 first-cohort repertoires in platform, a later analysis reported. General study points: Cytomegalovirus-associated TCR beta chains were listed, numbering over 150. Diagnosis of cytomegalovirus status made by the classifier reportedly showed high specificity and sensitivity. Later, an analysis found that TCR clusters from the first cohort tended to co-occur in the 90 to 150 validation repertoires.

A remark on this clone: No antigen is known for it.

Clones were read by immunoSEQ multiplex PCR, and TCRdb kept only the in-frame ones, dropping some. The table records around 150,000 clones, less than 90% of them present only once. CDR3 length equals 10 residues. CDR1 and CDR2 (germline): DFQATT, SNEGSKA (reference sequence). V lost 7 bases and J 3 bases, leaving 7 bases between the germline ends. Sequenced material: PBMCs. The chain joins TRBV20-1 to TRBJ2-7; D unclear. This clonotype was sampled from a woman aged 25-40 years in good health and CMV-seronegative. The CDR3 DNA follows: TGCAGTGTATCCGGCTACGAGCAGTACTTC. This codes for CSVSGYEQYF.